This T cell receptor (beta chain) stems from a study of human T cells and chemical hapten exposure. Background on the study: An approximately 2 cm by approximately 2 cm inner upper arm patch received 2% DPC for sensitization. Mostly female patients had alopecia areata, totalis or universalis.

This clonotype was detected ten times or more. The target antigen is unknown. Using its own MiXCR run on the RACE reads, TCRdb lists one record per CDR3 protein. The sample holds 75,000 to 100,000 distinct CDR3 sequences, 8% to 11% seen once. Whole-study findings and limits: Patch test score showed a positive correlation with PT1 expanded TCR counts.

Trimming took off 3 bases at V and 2 bases at J, with 14 bases between the two ends. Germline CDR1 MNHEY, CDR2 SMNVEV (reference sequence). The CDR3 loop spans 16 amino acids. Time point reported: patch test 1, 2 weeks after DPC sensitization. Treatment given: therapeutic diphenylcyclopropenone sensitization with weekly scalp DPC. The donor pool consisted of alopecia patients aged 18 to 70 years, considered suitable for DPC. The clonotype comes from a man aged 35-49 years with alopecia areata. Some clones in this sample may be carry-over from other donors' samples. This chain uses TRBV27 with TRBJ1-5; D gene ambiguous. Specimen: whole blood, collected in connection with sensitization to the hapten diphenylcyclopropenone (DPC). In nucleotides, the CDR3 is TGTGCCAGCAGTTTTGGGAGGGATAAGGGCAATCAGCCCCAGCATTTT. Translation: CASSFGRDKGNQPQHF.